The rows below give T cell receptor beta chains drawn from one sample of a study of T cells in Graves' hyperthyroidism and ophthalmopathy. TCRdb re-called the multiplex PCR reads with MiXCR, one entry per CDR3 protein. The sample yields around 300,000 distinct CDR3 sequences, roughly 13% seen once. Sequencing was performed on blood. The receptor set was obtained from a woman aged 40 to 50 with Graves' hyperthyroidism. CDR3s include the opening cysteine and the closing phenylalanine or tryptophan. Fields, in order: D gene, V gene, J gene, clone size, CDR3 DNA, CDR3 protein. D genes are given only for firm matches. Expanded clones get a size class; other rows say once, few or many, or leave the size out.

TRBD1,TRBV30,TRBJ1-1,many,TGTGCCTGGAGTGTGGGAGGGGGACAGGCTGCCTTCTTT,CAWSVGGGQAAFF
NA,TRBV7-7,TRBJ1-1,many,TGTGCTAGCAGCTTAAGTGCGGACACTGAAGCTTTCTTT,CASSLSADTEAFF
TRBD1,TRBV24-1,TRBJ2-2,many,TGTGCCCGACCCGGGACAGGCCCCCCGAACACCGGGGAGCTGTTTTTT,CARPGTGPPNTGELFF
NA,TRBV7-2,TRBJ2-3,many,TGTGCCAGCAGCTCCGATCCCGGGCTTGGCACAGATACGCAGTATTTT,CASSSDPGLGTDTQYF
TRBD1,TRBV11-2,TRBJ1-1,NA,TGTGCCAGCAGCTCATTGTGGGGGACAGGGAACACTGAAGCTTTCTTT,CASSSLWGTGNTEAFF
NA,TRBV5-6,TRBJ2-1,few,TGTGCCAGCAGCCTCCGGGACGAGCCCTACAATGAGCAGTTCTTC,CASSLRDEPYNEQFF
TRBD1,TRBV7-8,TRBJ2-1,many,TGTGCCAGCAGCTTCCGGGACAGGGCTCTCAATGAGCAGTTCTTC,CASSFRDRALNEQFF
TRBD1,TRBV12-3/TRBV12-4,TRBJ2-2,NA,TGTGCCAGCAGAGCGACAGGGGGCTTTACCGGGGAGCTGTTTTTT,CASRATGGFTGELFF
NA,TRBV18,TRBJ2-7,few,TGTGCCAGCTCACCAACCGACAGGTCTTCCTACGAGCAGTACTTC,CASSPTDRSSYEQYF
TRBD2,TRBV20-1,TRBJ2-2,many,TGCAGTGCTAGACCCTCTAGCGGGATCGCGAACACCGGGGAGCTGTTTTTT,CSARPSSGIANTGELFF
TRBD2,TRBV28,TRBJ2-2,NA,TGTGCCAGCAGTGCTAGGGGGACTAGCTCGGCCGGGGAGCTGTTTTTT,CASSARGTSSAGELFF
NA,TRBV18,TRBJ2-5,NA,TGTGCCAGCTCACTGTTAACAGGACCCGAAGAGACCCAGTACTTC,CASSLLTGPEETQYF
TRBD2,TRBV7-9,TRBJ2-1,NA,TGTGCCAGCAGCTTAAGCGGGAGCTTTAGTGAGCAGTTCTTC,CASSLSGSFSEQFF
TRBD1,TRBV10-3,TRBJ1-5,few,TGTGCCATCAGGGGGACAGGGGAGGGCAATCAGCCCCAGCATTTT,CAIRGTGEGNQPQHF
TRBD2,TRBV28,TRBJ2-3,many,TGTGCCACAACATTAGCGGGACTAAACACAGATACGCAGTATTTT,CATTLAGLNTDTQYF
NA,TRBV6-1,TRBJ1-2,many,TGTGCCAGCAGTTCCCAAGGGAAAGGCTACACCTTC,CASSSQGKGYTF